This note documents a single T cell receptor (beta chain) sequence. Original data processing: Researchers report that nucleated cell counts were estimated from reference gene primer amplification. Sequencing was performed with immunoSEQ multiplex PCR; in TCRdb, only in-frame clones are kept and a portion is missing. V and J calls and clone size come straight from that table; D and trimming were deduced from the DNA. The sample has about 260,000 clones, about 87% seen once. This record comes from a study of blood T cell repertoires in COVID-19. In the study overall: Specimens from acute and convalescent COVID-19 originated in the United States, Italy and Spain. T cells, B-cell-depleted T cells, or PBMCs provided the cDNA or gDNA that served as material.

V lost 7 bases and J 0 bases, leaving 15 bases between the germline ends. Germline assignment: CDR1 SGHTA and CDR2 FQGNSA. The CDR3 extends over 15 amino acids. The V gene is TRBV7-2, the J gene TRBJ1-1; no firm D call. The sample was peripheral blood. The sequence derives from a man between 60 and 75 years old who had recovered from COVID-19. CDR3 coding DNA: TGTGCCAGCACCCAGCATCCGGGTTTGAACACTGAAGCTTTCTTT. Translating gives CASTQHPGLNTEAFF.